What follows describes a single T cell receptor (beta chain). This entry belongs to a study of OX40 agonist ivuxolimab in advanced cancers. Whole-study context: Averaging 60 years in age, with a range of roughly 20 to 79, the cohort was around 83% male. Eligibility rules accepted prior anti-PD-1, anti-PD-L1 or anti-CTLA-4 therapy, and around 44% had some.

The protocol was immunoSEQ multiplex PCR, while the TCRdb copy is restricted to in-frame clones and leaves out a portion. Of fewer than 90,000 clones in the sample, about nine tenths were seen once. V was clipped by 5 bases and J by 0 bases; unmatched bases: 5. The CDR3 extends over 16 amino acids. Germline V gene lookup returns CDR1 SEHNR and CDR2 FQNEAQ (reference sequence). The sample was CD4+ or CD8+ T cells sorted from blood, taken in a trial of the OX40 agonist ivuxolimab. This chain connects TRBV7-9 to TRBJ1-4, with TRBD1 identical over 8 bases. This TCR came from an adult with an advanced solid tumor such as melanoma, head and neck, liver or kidney cancer. The CDR3: CASSTGQGATNEKLFF. DNA of the CDR3: TGTGCCAGCAGCACAGGACAGGGAGCAACTAATGAAAAACTGTTTTTT.